What follows are 26 T cell receptor beta chains derived from one specimen sequenced in a study of blood T cell repertoires in COVID-19 (dated by TCRdb to about 2020). Libraries were constructed by the immunoSEQ multiplex PCR assay. In its TCRdb copy, this immuneACCESS table keeps in-frame sequences only and misses some clones. Where compared with another copy, unresolved V genes explain less than half of these, and the others have no known cause. The sample yields tens of thousands of clones; 84% were counted once. The biggest ten clones account for 10% to 15% of the sample. Sequencing used peripheral blood. Every receptor here comes from a man aged 50 or older with COVID-19, enrolled during active disease.

J is TRBJ2-5 and V is TRBV3-1 (or the pseudogene TRBV3-2), with D tentatively TRBD2 (5 bases). The length of the CDR3 is 15 residues. The germline CDR1 and CDR2 sequences are LGHDT and YNNKEL (reference sequence). Trimming cost V 4 bases and J 0 bases, with 12 bases left between them. The chain's CDR3 is CASSRGPGYQETQYF. The CDR3 bases are TGTGCCAGCAGCCGAGGGCCGGGCTACCAAGAGACCCAGTACTTC.

The CDR3, as DNA: TGCGCCAGCAGCTTCGGACTAGCGGAGCTACAAGAGACCCAGTACTTC. It specifies CASSFGLAELQETQYF. The chain combines TRBV5-1 with TRBJ2-5; 10 positions match TRBD2. The CDR3 contains 16 residues. Germline CDR1 and CDR2: SGHRS and YFSETQ. V trimming: 2 bases; J trimming: 2 bases; junction bases outside the gene matches: 6.

V gene TRBV10-1 combines with J gene TRBJ2-5; D may be TRBD2 (5 bases). The CDR3 is made up of 17 amino acids. Germline V gene sequence: CDR1 WNHNN, CDR2 SYGVQD (reference sequence). V lost 0 bases and J 3 bases, leaving 17 bases between the germline ends. The CDR3 sequence: CASSESRYRSGKETQYF. The CDR3 bases are TGCGCCAGCAGTGAGTCGAGGTACCGCTCGGGAAAAGAGACCCAGTACTTC.

Here the CDR3 DNA reads TGTGCCAGCAGTTACAGGGTTTTAAGAGAGACCCAGTACTTC. Encoded protein: CASSYRVLRETQYF. The chain combines TRBV5-6 with TRBJ2-5, with D maybe TRBD1 (6 bases). The CDR3 spans 14 residues. V dropped 5 bases and J dropped 4 bases, with 15 bases sitting between them. From germline, CDR1 is SGHDT and CDR2 YYEEEE.

The V and J genes are TRBV9 and TRBJ2-7, with D unclear. V lost 3 bases and J lost 0, with 19 bases in between. Per germline, CDR1 SGDLS and CDR2 YYNGEE. The CDR3 totals 17 residues. The CDR3 DNA is TGTGCCAGCAGCGCAGACCCTTCAGACACCCACTCCTACGAGCAGTACTTC. Translating it yields CASSADPSDTHSYEQYF.

The chain has TRBV13 and TRBJ1-1; D not resolved. The CDR3 loop spans 12 amino acids. Germline V lookup: CDR1 PRHDT, CDR2 FYEKMQ (reference sequence). Trimming removed 6 bases from V and 0 bases from J, with 5 bases in between. CDR3 sequence (DNA): TGTGCCAGCAGATCCTTGAACACTGAAGCTTTCTTT. The encoded protein is CASRSLNTEAFF.

The chain recombines TRBV9 with TRBJ2-3; D might be TRBD2 (5 bases). Germline assignment: CDR1 SGDLS and CDR2 YYNGEE. Trimming left V 4 bases short and J 5 bases short, with 14 bases between. The CDR3 is made up of 14 amino acids. The CDR3 nucleotides are TGTGCCAGCAGCCGCCGGGGTTCAGGAGATACGCAGTATTTT. Its protein product is CASSRRGSGDTQYF.

The chain combines TRBV12-1 with TRBJ2-1; the tabulated D call, TRBD2, remains unverified against the DNA. TRBV12-1 is a pseudogene. CDR3 length: 17 residues. The DNA for the CDR3 is TGTGCCAGCAGCTCCCCCGGGACTAGCCTGTCCTACAATGAGCAGTTCTTC. Translating it yields CASSSPGTSLSYNEQFF.

The chain is built from TRBV5-6 and TRBJ1-2, with 7 bases identical to TRBD1. The junction had 8 bases not matched to a gene; V was cut back by 2 bases and J by 7 bases. Germline lookup yields CDR1 SGHDT and CDR2 YYEEEE. There are 14 residues in the CDR3. DNA for the CDR3: TGTGCCAGCAGCTTAGGACAGGCCGTGCCTGGCTACACCTTC. It encodes CASSLGQAVPGYTF. Variable domain in full (rest from reference TRBV5-6 and TRBJ1-2): DAGVTQSPTHLIKTRGQQVTLRCSPKSGHDTVSWYQQALGQGPQFIFQYYEEEERQRGNFPDRFSGHQFPNYSSELNVNALLLGDSALYLCASSLGQAVPGYTFGSGTRLTVV.

In this sample, this clone turned up a few times. This chain connects TRBV4-2 to TRBJ1-6; D not resolved. Looked up from germline, CDR1 is LGHNA and CDR2 is YNFKEQ. Trimming cost V 0 bases and J 8 bases, with 14 bases left between them. This CDR3 has 16 residues. CDR3 sequence reads: CASSQDLAVFYSPLHF. The DNA for the CDR3 is TGTGCCAGCAGCCAAGATCTGGCCGTATTTTATTCACCCCTCCACTTT.

This chain links TRBV9 with TRBJ2-7; 7 positions agree with TRBD2. V lost 4 bases to trimming and J lost 3 bases; unmatched junction nucleotides: 7. This CDR3 is 14 amino acids long. Looked up from germline, CDR1 is SGDLS and CDR2 is YYNGEE. CDR3 residues: CASSSQGGFYEQYF. CDR3 nucleotides: TGTGCCAGCAGCTCTCAGGGAGGGTTCTACGAGCAGTACTTC.

The rearrangement uses TRBV27 and TRBJ2-3; TRBD1 aligns across 9 bases. Looked up from germline, CDR1 is MNHEY and CDR2 is SMNVEV (reference sequence). The ends lost 4 bases at V and 0 bases at J; junction bases unmatched: 2. The CDR3 has 15 amino acids. The CDR3 protein is CASSSQGASTDTQYF. CDR3 nucleotide sequence: TGTGCCAGCAGTTCACAGGGGGCTAGCACAGATACGCAGTATTTT.

The V call is TRBV19, the J call TRBJ1-2; 8 bases are shared with TRBD1. The V gene's germline CDR1 is LNHDA and CDR2 SQIVND (reference sequence). This CDR3 is 14 amino acids long. V lost 6 bases, J lost 8 bases, and 11 bases stayed unmatched. The CDR3 loop reads CASRRVGQGGGYTF. The CDR3 coding sequence is TGTGCCAGTAGGAGGGTTGGACAGGGAGGCGGCTACACCTTC.

V gene TRBV29-1 combines with J gene TRBJ2-1, with unresolved D. Germline CDR1 and CDR2: SQVTM and ANQGSEA. The length of the CDR3 is 13 residues. V was cut by 0 bases and J by 4 bases, with 7 bases left in between. The CDR3 is CSVEEVQYNEQFF. The CDR3 DNA reads TGCAGCGTTGAAGAGGTACAATACAATGAGCAGTTCTTC.

V and J are TRBV5-1 and TRBJ2-4; 12 nucleotides line up with TRBD1. The germline gives CDR1 SGHRS, CDR2 YFSETQ. The CDR3 runs 14 residues. Unmatched junction bases numbered 6, after V lost 7 bases and J lost 7 bases. CDR3 protein: CASSTGTGGNIQYF. CDR3 sequence (DNA): TGCGCCAGCTCTACCGGGACAGGGGGCAACATTCAGTACTTC.

The chain couples TRBV10-3 to TRBJ2-3; 9 bases align to TRBD2. The germline gives CDR1 ENHRY, CDR2 SYGVKD. The CDR3 runs 14 residues. With V trimmed by 6 bases and J by 3 bases, 4 bases remained unmatched. CDR3: CAIRPGLATDTQYF. CDR3 nucleotides: TGTGCCATCAGGCCGGGACTAGCTACAGATACGCAGTATTTT.

The V gene is TRBV9, the J gene TRBJ1-2, with a possible D match to TRBD1 (5 bases). Trimming removed 0 bases from V and 0 bases from J, with 9 bases in between. The CDR3 runs to 15 residues. The germline V gene has CDR1 SGDLS and CDR2 YYNGEE. The CDR3 region is CASSVGPGTNYGYTF. Here the CDR3 DNA reads TGTGCCAGCAGCGTAGGCCCAGGGACTAACTATGGCTACACCTTC.

The CDR3 loop reads CASSSSALTVTDTQYF. The CDR3 nucleotides read TGTGCCAGCTCATCCTCCGCCTTAACTGTCACAGATACGCAGTATTTT. The rearrangement joins TRBV18 to TRBJ2-3; D is unclear. Deletions cut 5 bases from V and 2 bases from J, with 17 bases between. Germline CDR1 is KGHSH and CDR2 is LQKENI. The CDR3 consists of 16 residues. Variable domain in full (rest from reference TRBV18 and TRBJ2-3): NAGVMQNPRHLVRRRGQEARLRCSPMKGHSHVYWYRQLPEEGLKFMVYLQKENIIDESGMPKERFSAEFPKEGPSILRIQQVVRGDSAAYFCASSSSALTVTDTQYFGPGTRLTVL.

V usage is TRBV5-1 and J usage is TRBJ1-4; the match to TRBD1 covers 8 bases. V dropped 0 bases and J dropped 8; count of bases not matched to a gene: 3. Germline loops: CDR1 SGHRS, CDR2 YFSETQ. The CDR3 runs 14 residues. The CDR3 DNA sequence: TGCGCCAGCAGCTTGGGACAGGGGTCCGAAAAACTGTTTTTT. Its translation is CASSLGQGSEKLFF. The whole variable domain, filled in from reference TRBV5-1 and TRBJ1-4, reads KAGVTQTPRYLIKTRGQQVTLSCSPISGHRSVSWYQQTPGQGLQFLFEYFSETQRNKGNFPGRFSGRQFSNSRSEMNVSTLELGDSALYLCASSLGQGSEKLFFGSGTQLSVL.

This clone was observed once. The V gene is TRBV5-8, the J gene TRBJ2-5; 12 nucleotides match TRBD2. The junction had 5 bases not matched to a gene; V was cut back by 0 bases and J by 2 bases. The CDR3 has 17 amino acids. CDR1 is SGHTS and CDR2 is YDEGEE in the germline V gene. The CDR3 spells CASSLGAGTSGQETQYF. DNA of the CDR3: TGTGCCAGCAGCTTGGGCGCCGGGACTAGCGGGCAAGAGACCCAGTACTTC.

The chain recombines TRBV11-2 with TRBJ1-6, with TRBD1 matching 9 bases. This CDR3 has 15 amino acids. Germline V gene data show CDR1 as SGHAT and CDR2 as FQNNGV. J gave up 9 bases and V 2 bases, and 5 bases lay outside the gene matches. CDR3 loop: CASSLKGQGVSPLHF. For the CDR3, the DNA is TGTGCCAGCAGCTTAAAGGGACAGGGAGTTTCACCCCTCCACTTT. Supplemented by reference TRBV11-2 and TRBJ1-6, the full variable domain reads EAGVAQSPRYKIIEKRQSVAFWCNPISGHATLYWYQQILGQGPKLLIQFQNNGVVDDSQLPKDRFSAERLKGVDSTLKIQPAKLEDSAVYLCASSLKGQGVSPLHFGNGTRLTVT.

The chain has TRBV3-1 (or the pseudogene TRBV3-2) and TRBJ1-5, with D tentatively TRBD1 (5 bases). Trimming pared 4 bases from V and 9 bases from J, leaving 10 bases between. Germline V CDR1 and CDR2: LGHDT, YNNKEL (reference sequence). The CDR3 spans 12 residues. The CDR3 spells CASSLGRGPQHF. The CDR3 DNA reads TGTGCCAGCAGCCTGGGAAGGGGGCCCCAGCATTTT.

The rearrangement links TRBV12-3 or TRBV12-4 to TRBJ1-2, with TRBD1 identical over 7 bases. The CDR3 length is 13 residues. The trim removed 7 bases at V and 7 bases at J, leaving 9 bases unmatched. CDR3 in amino acids: CASTTTGVAGYTF. CDR3 bases: TGTGCCAGCACTACAACAGGGGTAGCTGGCTACACCTTC.

The chain uses TRBV6-5 and TRBJ1-1; D remains ambiguous. V shed 0 bases and J shed 0 bases, with 8 bases lying between them. The CDR3 loop spans 15 amino acids. Germline CDR1 reads MNHEY; CDR2 reads SVGAGI. The CDR3 nucleotides read TGTGCCAGCAGTTACTCGAAGGAGATGAACACTGAAGCTTTCTTT. This gives the protein CASSYSKEMNTEAFF.

The CDR3 sequence: CASRPTRSYNEQFF. The CDR3 nucleotides are TGTGCCAGCCGTCCGACTAGGTCCTACAATGAGCAGTTCTTC. This sequence joins TRBV6-5 and TRBJ2-1; D perhaps matches TRBD2 (6 bases). V was cut by 8 bases and J by 1 base, with 12 bases left in between. The CDR3 length is 14 residues. CDR1 is MNHEY, CDR2 SVGAGI, per germline.

This clone is a singleton in its sample. The chain recombines TRBV4-1 with TRBJ1-2; TRBD1 aligns across 7 bases. V lost 2 bases, J lost 2 bases, and 14 bases stayed unmatched. The CDR3 is 18 residues long. Germline V CDR1 and CDR2: MGHRA, YSYEKL. The CDR3 protein is CASSQKIGDSGGNYGYTF. In DNA form, the CDR3 reads TGCGCCAGCAGCCAAAAAATCGGGGACAGTGGGGGGAACTATGGCTACACCTTC.